This TCR beta chain was retrieved from a study of blood T cells in healthy people across ages. Primed by a sample-barcoded 5' primer and a J-beta primer mix, a second PCR proceeded for 7 to 11 cycles. TCRdb reprocessed the 5' RACE reads via MiXCR and lists one record per CDR3 protein. The data hold 660,000 or so distinct CDR3 sequences, with roughly 53% observed a single time. As for this clonotype: At one end the junction does not follow the germline gene, possibly because of a read error.

The V gene's germline CDR1 is SGHRS and CDR2 YFSETQ. This CDR3 is built from 14 residues. What was sequenced was blood. This chain links TRBV5-1 with TRBJ2-7, with D tentatively TRBD1 (8 bases). The sequence was obtained from a man between 60 and 70 years old in good health. The CDR3 DNA follows: TGCGCCGGCAGCATCGGACAGGGAGGGGACGAGCAGTACTTC. Residues: CAGSIGQGGDEQYF.